This record looks at one TCR beta chain sequence and its context. Its binding antigen is unknown. No much larger clonotype is one base removed from it; base qualities were not supplied. These data are taken from a study of cytomegalovirus exposure and HLA in healthy donors (dated by TCRdb to about 2017). Notes on the research overall: An earlier analysis of about 530 of the donors reported about 260 Gb of sequence data and around 110 million unique TCR beta sequences obtained from some 170 million T cells. An early release that covered 640 HLA-typed donors contained 250 to 350 gigabases of sequencing data and roughly 84 million unique TCR sequences. Among the roughly 400 genotyped donors, 81% belonged to the genetic ancestry cluster associated with self-reported Caucasian donors. The study aimed to test whether signatures of past pathogen exposure could be identified by cataloging public T cell receptors. The T cell repertoires of roughly 660 subjects were profiled by immunosequencing and related to cytomegalovirus serostatus. In addition to the first cohort of 666 subjects, a separate validation cohort of approximately 130 different subjects was used. To predict cytomegalovirus infection status, the study combined high-throughput TCR immunosequencing, statistical association of individual TCRs with disease status, and machine learning. In a later analysis, previously published TCR beta repertoires from hundreds of donors were re-analyzed and high-resolution HLA genotyping was added so that TCR occurrence patterns could be studied. Rather than drawing on any new phenotypic data, the later analysis identified candidate immune exposures from TCR beta sequences and the way those sequences occurred across donors. An earlier analysis of more than 450 of the donors used high-throughput TCR beta sequencing to judge whether each TCR beta V gene segment behaved as functional or pseudogenic. Alongside the repertoire data, information on donor age, sex, ethnicity and CMV serostatus was compiled. In a later genetic analysis, genome-wide SNP genotypes for about three fifths of the roughly 670 donors were used, and that subset was treated as a discovery cohort. Every discovery cohort repertoire had been produced on one sequencing platform. HLA typing covered class I and class II loci at four-digit resolution. Typing coverage differed by locus: A, B, C, DRB1 and DQB1 were typed in roughly 629-640 donors, DQA1 in about 550, DPA1 in approximately 610, and DPB1 in around 490. Because of strong linkage in the cohort, roughly 5 DR-DQ haplotypes were treated as single units for association and clustering. On average, around 230,000 unique TCR beta nucleotide sequences were sequenced per donor among some 430 genotyped donors of the cohort, with about 19% of those sequences being non-productive.

The CDR3 sequence holds 17 residues, the cysteine and phenylalanine included. The retained sequence is limited to the CDR3, 51 bases, with the frame set at the first base. As encoded in the germline V gene, CDR1 is MDHEN while CDR2 is SYDVKM. Trimming removed 7 bases from V and 2 bases from J, leaving 18 bases between the germline ends. The cohort consisted of approximately 690 healthy bone marrow donors. All cohort members were sampled while nominally healthy, although unrecorded immune exposures were likely present. The donor was CMV seropositive and belonged to the group of 250 to 300 seropositive cohort members. Each donor provided a peripheral blood sample, and peripheral blood mononuclear cells were used for TCR beta sequencing. Genomic DNA extraction from the blood cell samples was performed with the Qiagen DNeasy Blood Extraction Kit. The library was produced with the immunoSEQ multiplex PCR assay. For the multiplex PCR, a mixture combining 60 forward primers for TCR Vbeta segments and 13 reverse primers for TCR Jbeta segments was used. The CDR3 region of rearranged TCR beta genes was amplified from genomic DNA by a multiplex PCR assay. The Illumina HiSeq System was used to sequence the amplified TCR beta libraries as 87-base-pair reads. The authors processed their data as follows. In a later analysis, tens of millions of unique TCR beta chains were counted across the roughly 670 repertoires, and approximately 11 million of these chains were shared by at least two donors. Raw reads were error-corrected and collapsed into unique sequences by a nearest-neighbor algorithm in which closely related sequences were merged to remove PCR and sequencing errors. V, D and J gene segments were assigned by aligning CDR3 sequences to IMGT reference sequences. For a sequence to be retained, a match of at least six nucleotides to both a V gene segment and a J gene segment was required. A rearrangement was called productive if the CDR3 had no stop codons and remained in frame with V and J, and every other rearrangement was called non-productive. Following IMGT convention, CDR3 was defined as the stretch from the second conserved V-encoded cysteine to the conserved J-encoded phenylalanine. Sequences without an unambiguous match to a single V gene segment were excluded from the earlier analysis of 450 to 750 of the donors. An earlier analysis of several hundred of the donors called V segments functional above 56.7% productive rearrangements and segregating when the between-donor standard deviation exceeded 5%. A statistical classification framework was developed to diagnose cytomegalovirus status using the catalog of TCR beta chain sequences. A later analysis assigned V and J genes by comparing TCR nucleotide sequences with IMGT/GENE-DB human TR gene sequences. A later analysis assigned CDR3 sequences and most-parsimonious VDJ recombination scenarios with the TCRdist pipeline. In a later analysis, each TCR beta chain was defined by its CDR3 amino acid sequence together with its V-gene family, and reads without a unique V-gene family were excluded. In a later analysis, approximately 640 highly shared, low-generation-probability nucleotide sequences were removed to address suspected cross-contamination and a sequencing artifact. In a later analysis, a clonal expansion index for each public chain was calculated from normalized within-repertoire ranks of inferred template counts. In a later analysis, generation probabilities were computed using a VDJ recombination model fitted to out-of-frame rearrangements, and the results were checked against IGoR. In a later analysis, TCR-TCR, TCR-HLA and TCR-CMV co-occurrence was scored with hypergeometric tests, and a repertoire-size bias correction was applied to TCR pairs. A later analysis estimated false discovery rates by permuting HLA or CMV assignments 20 times. In a later analysis, co-occurring TCRs were grouped with DBSCAN, and TCRdist sequence similarity was added when clustering was performed within HLA-allele-positive subsets. Repertoires with fewer than 30,000 or more than 120,000 public chains were left out of co-occurrence clustering, as were five repertoires with anomalous nucleotide sharing. Drawn from immuneACCESS, this table holds only the in-frame rearrangements with V and J called that TCRdb kept. Clones are partly lost; checked studies trace under half to an unresolved V gene and leave the rest unexplained. The DNA gave D and trimming, while V, J and clone size come from that table. This sample is represented by 150,000 to 200,000 clones; 60% to 80% of them were singletons. The ten largest clonotypes hold approximately 10% of the sample.

The paper as a whole reports these results and caveats: Roughly uniform sequencing depth across donors was assumed in presence/absence analyses, although this assumption may not hold. A total of 150 to 200 TCR beta chains were listed by the study as associated with cytomegalovirus. In an earlier analysis of 587 of the donors, most TCR beta V segments appeared in productive rearrangements about 90% or about 30% of the time, broadly matching IMGT annotations. HLA typing was unavailable for some donors at each locus, so association tests used only the typed subset. V-gene and J-gene trimming of TCR beta chains was associated with a missense DCLRE1C variant in a later genetic analysis, and the association was replicated in an independent cohort. The 87-base-pair reads could not distinguish some IMGT-functional V segments, including TRBV6-2 and TRBV6-3, so those segments were excluded. In vitro tests confirmed that a few of the cytomegalovirus-associated TCR beta chains recognize cytomegalovirus antigens. A further reported finding was that TCR beta sequences accurately predicted the HLA-A and HLA-B alleles for most subjects in the first cohort. According to a later analysis, most CMV-associated TCR beta chains appeared to be HLA-restricted, and the HLA associations seemed to be driven largely by CMV exposure. CMV serostatus was the only immune exposure information available for the cohort. At a false discovery rate of 0.05, a later analysis linked fewer than 20,000 TCR beta sequences to specific HLA alleles. In both the original and validation cohorts, the classifier was reported to diagnose cytomegalovirus status with high specificity and sensitivity. Over 15 rarely observed V segments, including chromosome 9 orphons, were excluded from the earlier analysis of a few hundred of the donors because counts were too low. According to a later genetic analysis, donors in an Asian-associated ancestry cluster had fewer N-insertions in productive TCRs than the approximately 690-donor mean. This cohort had only TCR beta chains sequenced, and the lack of alpha or paired-chain data limited which features could be detected. In a later analysis, several top co-occurrence clusters were reported to appear linked to parvovirus B19, influenza, CMV and Epstein-Barr virus. Strong co-occurrence of HLA alleles, especially DR and DQ, made assigning TCR associations to individual alleles difficult. A later analysis found that HLA-associated TCR beta chains were more clonally expanded and had lower generation probabilities than equally common non-associated chains. The sequencing pipeline was judged likely to have produced a cluster of highly shared sequence variants as a technical artifact. According to a later analysis, TCR association rates differed among HLA loci, with DRB1 alleles showing the most associated TCRs and HLA-C alleles showing the fewest. Across donors, most TCR sequences were observed very rarely, whereas some public TCRs were present in many individuals. According to the authors, the approach could potentially be generalized to other disease states and immunological phenotypes. Linkage disequilibrium might explain the correlated functional status among segregating V segments, but an unknown experimental factor could not be excluded.

The V and J segments used are TRBV28 and TRBJ2-6; perhaps TRBD2 is the D gene, with 5 bases matching. The source is a man younger than 35 in good health and CMV-seropositive. Sequences were obtained from PBMCs. The nucleotide sequence is TGTGCCAGCACTTTGATGACAAGCGGCCCTGGGGCCAACGTCCTGACTTTC. This sequence encodes CASTLMTSGPGANVLTF. This CDR3, with the reference TRBV28 and TRBJ2-6 proteins standing in past its ends, gives the full variable domain DVKVTQSSRYLVKRTGEKVFLECVQDMDHENMFWYRQDPGLGLRLIYFSYDVKMKEKGDIPEGYSVSREKKERFSLILESASTNQTSMYLCASTLMTSGPGANVLTFGAGSRLTVL.